The 23 T cell receptor beta chains presented below share a single source sample, sequenced in a study of cytomegalovirus exposure and HLA in healthy donors. The PCR was carried out with 60 Vbeta primers and 13 Jbeta primers. Only in-frame clones appear in the TCRdb table, and some are missing; sequencing was by immunoSEQ multiplex PCR. The sample contains over 85,000 clones, roughly 80% of which appear only once. Specimen: PBMCs. These receptors were collected from a woman aged 30 to 39 in good health and CMV-seronegative.

The chain uses TRBV28 and TRBJ2-7; D uncertain. V lost 7 bases to trimming and J lost 3 bases, with 7 bases between them. The length of the CDR3 is 11 residues. From germline, CDR1 is MDHEN and CDR2 SYDVKM. The CDR3 nucleotides are TGTGCCAGCAATACAAACTACGAGCAGTACTTC. It yields the protein CASNTNYEQYF.

CDR3 amino acids: CASSHVSGQINYGYTF. As DNA, the CDR3 is TGCGCCAGCAGCCATGTCTCGGGACAGATAAACTATGGCTACACCTTC. The chain couples TRBV4-3 to TRBJ1-2; 7 bases line up with TRBD1. V dropped 3 bases and J dropped 2; count of bases not matched to a gene: 9. The CDR3 covers 16 residues. Germline V gives CDR1 LGHNA, CDR2 YSLEER.

The chain employs TRBV6-5 and TRBJ1-2; D not certain. The CDR3 is 13 amino acids. Germline V gives CDR1 MNHEY, CDR2 SVGAGI. Deletions cut 7 bases from V and 6 bases from J, with 15 bases between. The CDR3 here is CASISGRWDGYTF. CDR3 nucleotide sequence: TGTGCCAGCATCTCCGGGAGATGGGATGGCTACACCTTC.

The V gene is TRBV30, the J gene TRBJ2-7, with D hard to call. Germline-derived CDR1 and CDR2 are GTSNPN and SVGIG (reference sequence). The CDR3 contains 11 residues. Trimming pared 2 bases from V and 3 bases from J, leaving 5 bases between. The DNA of the CDR3 is TGTGCCTGGAGTTACGGCTACGAGCAGTACTTC. It yields the protein CAWSYGYEQYF.

V usage is TRBV30 and J usage is TRBJ2-7, with D tentatively TRBD2 (5 bases). Germline values: CDR1 GTSNPN, CDR2 SVGIG (reference sequence). V dropped 3 bases and J dropped 2 bases, with 11 bases sitting between them. The CDR3 sequence is 13 residues long. CDR3: CAWRILGPYEQYF. In nucleotides, the CDR3 is TGTGCCTGGAGGATACTAGGGCCCTACGAGCAGTACTTC.

The chain has TRBV28 and TRBJ1-1; 8 bases align to TRBD1. Germline V gene data show CDR1 as MDHEN and CDR2 as SYDVKM. This CDR3 is built from 14 residues. V shed 5 bases and J 6 bases; nucleotides not matched to a gene: 8. The CDR3 loop is CASSERTGRAEAFF. The CDR3 DNA is TGTGCCAGCAGTGAACGGACAGGGAGGGCTGAAGCTTTCTTT.

The chain has TRBV5-6 and TRBJ2-5; 9 nucleotides agree with TRBD1. In germline, CDR1 is SGHDT, CDR2 YYEEEE. The CDR3 is 15 amino acids. V trimming: 4 bases; J trimming: 8 bases; junction bases outside the gene matches: 12. CDR3 sequence: CASSRNPGQGGTQYF. The CDR3 region has the DNA TGTGCCAGCAGCCGGAATCCGGGACAGGGAGGAACCCAGTACTTC.

This clone was picked up one time. The V call is TRBV4-2, the J call TRBJ2-3, with a weak D call TRBD2 (5 bases). CDR1 LGHNA and CDR2 YNFKEQ come from the germline V gene. This CDR3 has 20 amino acids. V lost 2 bases to trimming and J lost 0 bases, with 24 bases between them. The CDR3: CASSQYTRAEKVISTDTQYF. DNA for the CDR3: TGTGCCAGCAGCCAATATACAAGAGCGGAGAAGGTGATAAGCACAGATACGCAGTATTTT.

This clone was detected only a few times. The chain carries TRBV9 and TRBJ2-1; tentative D call: TRBD1 (6 bases). Germline V lookup: CDR1 SGDLS, CDR2 YYNGEE. The CDR3 loop spans 14 amino acids. The germline V and J ends were trimmed by 0 bases and 8 bases, with 12 bases remaining between them. The CDR3 DNA sequence: TGTGCCAGCAGCGTAGGAGGGACATTTCATGAGCAGTTCTTC. Translation gives CASSVGGTFHEQFF.

The V gene is TRBV7-9, the J gene TRBJ2-7, with a possible D match to TRBD1 (6 bases). The CDR3 contains 14 residues. V lost 5 bases to trimming and J lost 5 bases, with 16 bases between them. CDR1 is SEHNR and CDR2 is FQNEAQ in the germline V gene (reference sequence). The CDR3 DNA follows: TGTGCCAGCAGCCTTTCATCAGGGGACCACGAGCAGTACTTC. Its protein product is CASSLSSGDHEQYF.

The chain is built from TRBV14 and TRBJ1-6; TRBD1 agrees at 11 bases. Germline CDR1 SGHDN, CDR2 FVKESK. This CDR3 contains 15 residues. The J segment lost 9 bases and the V segment lost 1 base, leaving 2 bases of the junction unmatched. CDR3 region: CASSQAGQGVSPLHF. As DNA, the CDR3 is TGTGCCAGCAGCCAAGCGGGACAGGGGGTTTCACCCCTCCACTTT.

CDR3 sequence (DNA): TGCAGTGCCACACAGGGCTACGAGCAGTACTTC. Residues: CSATQGYEQYF. The J gene is TRBJ2-7, the V gene TRBV20-1; weak D call: TRBD1 (6 bases). V was clipped by 6 bases and J by 3 bases, with 9 bases between them. The CDR3 runs 11 residues. Germline CDR1 is DFQATT and CDR2 is SNEGSKA (reference sequence).

This chain joins TRBV7-8 and TRBJ2-5; the match to TRBD2 covers 7 bases. V lost 5 bases and J lost 5; bases outside the gene matches: 14. CDR3 length: 16 residues. CDR1 is SGHVS, CDR2 FQNEAQ, per germline. The CDR3 protein is CASSASMGGSRETQYF. The CDR3, as DNA: TGTGCCAGCAGCGCTAGCATGGGGGGGTCTCGGGAGACCCAGTACTTC. The full variable domain, with the rest looked up from reference TRBV7-8 and TRBJ2-5, is GAGVSQSPRYKVAKRGQDVALRCDPISGHVSLFWYQQALGQGPEFLTYFQNEAQLDKSGLPSDRFFAERPEGSVSTLKIQRTQQEDSAVYLCASSASMGGSRETQYFGPGTRLLVL.

CDR3 DNA sequence: TGTGCCAGCAGCCGCTCGGGACAGACTATCTCGGGCTACACCTTC. Translated, it gives CASSRSGQTISGYTF. The rearrangement uses TRBV7-9 and TRBJ1-2, with 7 positions matching TRBD1. Germline V lookup: CDR1 SEHNR, CDR2 FQNEAQ (reference sequence). This CDR3 spans 15 amino acids. Losses at the gene ends were 5 bases for V and 8 bases for J; bases not matched to a gene: 14.

The chain joins TRBV4-3 to TRBJ2-3; 10 nucleotides line up with TRBD2. This CDR3 spans 16 amino acids. Germline assignment: CDR1 LGHNA and CDR2 YSLEER. The V and J ends lost 4 bases and 2 bases, in that order; junction bases with no gene match: 6. CDR3 region: CASSPTSGTFTDTQYF. The CDR3 DNA reads TGCGCCAGCAGCCCAACTAGCGGGACCTTCACAGATACGCAGTATTTT.

There are a few counts of this clone. This rearrangement joins TRBV5-1 to TRBJ1-2; 8 bases are a match to TRBD1. The CDR3 covers 16 residues. Losses at the gene ends were 4 bases for V and 7 bases for J; bases not matched to a gene: 15. The V gene's germline CDR1 is SGHRS and CDR2 YFSETQ. CDR3: CASSGSPQGARSGYTF. In DNA form, the CDR3 reads TGCGCCAGCAGCGGAAGTCCCCAGGGGGCCAGGAGTGGCTACACCTTC. The full variable domain, rest sourced from reference TRBV5-1 and TRBJ1-2, is KAGVTQTPRYLIKTRGQQVTLSCSPISGHRSVSWYQQTPGQGLQFLFEYFSETQRNKGNFPGRFSGRQFSNSRSEMNVSTLELGDSALYLCASSGSPQGARSGYTFGSGTRLTVV.

The rearrangement joins TRBV30 to TRBJ1-4; D may be TRBD1 (5 bases). Germline CDR1 GTSNPN, CDR2 SVGIG (reference sequence). Trimming took off 3 bases at V and 5 bases at J, with 16 bases between the two ends. The CDR3 runs 15 residues. The CDR3 loop reads CAWSPGGARNEKLFF. The CDR3 region has the DNA TGTGCCTGGAGCCCGGGAGGGGCAAGGAATGAAAAACTGTTTTTT.

This clone appeared a single time. The genes are TRBV4-3 and TRBJ1-3; 9 nucleotides match TRBD1. Germline V gene lookup returns CDR1 LGHNA and CDR2 YSLEER. The CDR3 is 17 amino acids. V trimming: 1 base; J trimming: 4 bases; junction bases outside the gene matches: 8. CDR3 sequence: CASSQVLQGAGGNTIYF. DNA of the CDR3: TGCGCCAGCAGCCAAGTACTACAGGGGGCGGGGGGAAACACCATATATTTT.

The chain uses TRBV4-1 and TRBJ2-5; 7 bases map to TRBD1. Germline V gene lookup returns CDR1 MGHRA and CDR2 YSYEKL. Trimming cost V 3 bases and J 0 bases; bases outside gene matches: 4. This CDR3 spans 15 amino acids. DNA for the CDR3: TGCGCCAGCAGCCAGTGGGACAGTCACCAAGAGACCCAGTACTTC. Protein: CASSQWDSHQETQYF.

The chain recombines TRBV14 with TRBJ2-7; D remains unclear. V was shortened by 3 bases and J by 6 bases, with 6 bases between the two germline ends. The CDR3 sequence is 11 residues long. The germline CDR1 and CDR2 sequences are SGHDN and FVKESK. The chain's CDR3 is CASSHQFEQYF. CDR3 sequence (DNA): TGTGCCAGCAGCCACCAGTTCGAGCAGTACTTC.

The gene calls are TRBV7-8 and TRBJ2-7; 13 bases are a match to TRBD2. This CDR3 has 16 amino acids. CDR1 is SGHVS and CDR2 is FQNEAQ in the germline V gene. The V segment lost 1 base and the J segment 1 base; nucleotides outside the gene matches: 1. The chain's CDR3 is CASSLGGLAGSYEQYF. CDR3 nucleotide sequence: TGTGCCAGCAGCTTAGGGGGACTAGCGGGGTCCTACGAGCAGTACTTC.

The chain couples TRBV4-3 to TRBJ2-5; D is unclear. The V gene lost 0 bases and the J gene lost 4 bases, with 6 bases spanning the gap. CDR1 is LGHNA, CDR2 YSLEER, per germline. CDR3 length: 13 amino acids. The CDR3 DNA sequence: TGCGCCAGCAGCCAAGAGTCGGGAGAGACCCAGTACTTC. This gives the protein CASSQESGETQYF.

This clone was recorded only once. This chain's CDR3 is CASSLRLGRDEQYF. The CDR3, as DNA: TGTGCCAGCAGCCTACGACTTGGGAGGGACGAGCAGTACTTC. The chain carries TRBV2 and TRBJ2-5; 7 nucleotides align to TRBD2. The J call is in doubt because the DNA end fits TRBJ2-7 better. Per germline, CDR1 SNHLY and CDR2 FYNNEI. This CDR3 spans 14 amino acids.